This is a list of T cell receptor beta chains from one sample in a study of OX40 agonist ivuxolimab in advanced cancers. Sequencing used immunoSEQ multiplex PCR; TCRdb keeps in-frame clones, though not all of them. This sample has 9,500 to 10,000 clones, with more than 80% found just once. The input for sequencing was CD4+ or CD8+ T cells sorted from blood, taken in a trial of the OX40 agonist ivuxolimab. These receptors originate from an adult with an advanced solid tumor such as melanoma, head and neck, liver or kidney cancer. The conserved cysteine and the conserved F or W are not part of the CDR3 here. Fields, in order: CDR3 protein, V gene, J gene, CDR3 length.

CDR3 protein: ASSSQQGFNEKLF
V gene: TRBV7-8
J gene: TRBJ1-4
CDR3 length: 13

CDR3 protein: AISEPSGSPSYNEQF
V gene: TRBV10-3
J gene: TRBJ2-1
CDR3 length: 15

CDR3 protein: ASSFEGDEQF
V gene: TRBV5-6
J gene: TRBJ2-1
CDR3 length: 10

CDR3 protein: ASSLGGSNEKLF
V gene: TRBV7-2
J gene: TRBJ1-4
CDR3 length: 12

CDR3 protein: ASSESGSGANVLT
V gene: TRBV25-1
J gene: TRBJ2-6
CDR3 length: 13

CDR3 protein: ASSGEGREADTQY
V gene: TRBV2
J gene: TRBJ2-3
CDR3 length: 13

CDR3 protein: SAPRGPTDTQY
V gene: TRBV29-1
J gene: TRBJ2-3
CDR3 length: 11

CDR3 protein: ASSFSVGSQETQY
V gene: TRBV7-2
J gene: TRBJ2-5
CDR3 length: 13

CDR3 protein: ASRGGPVNEQF
V gene: TRBV6-5
J gene: TRBJ2-1
CDR3 length: 11

CDR3 protein: AWSWGGGGRETQY
V gene: TRBV30
J gene: TRBJ2-5
CDR3 length: 13

CDR3 protein: ASTRQGISTDTQY
V gene: TRBV7-9
J gene: TRBJ2-3
CDR3 length: 13

CDR3 protein: ASSLGVVANYGYT
V gene: TRBV5-5
J gene: TRBJ1-2
CDR3 length: 13

CDR3 protein: ASSLSGSDLWEQY
V gene: TRBV19
J gene: TRBJ2-7
CDR3 length: 13

CDR3 protein: ASSQGLQETQY
V gene: TRBV18
J gene: TRBJ2-5
CDR3 length: 11

CDR3 protein: ASSLAGGMDTQY
V gene: TRBV5-1
J gene: TRBJ2-3
CDR3 length: 12

CDR3 protein: ASSQREGTYNEQF
V gene: TRBV7-3
J gene: TRBJ2-1
CDR3 length: 13

CDR3 protein: ASSLSSPVGGETQY
V gene: TRBV28
J gene: TRBJ2-5
CDR3 length: 14

CDR3 protein: ASMAERGPYEQY
V gene: TRBV6-1
J gene: TRBJ2-7
CDR3 length: 12

CDR3 protein: ASSRDRLELGELF
V gene: TRBV7-9
J gene: TRBJ2-2
CDR3 length: 13

CDR3 protein: ASSLGFSGGYGYT
V gene: TRBV27
J gene: TRBJ1-2
CDR3 length: 13

CDR3 protein: AISESSLASNEQF
V gene: TRBV10-3
J gene: TRBJ2-1
CDR3 length: 13

CDR3 protein: ASSSGSGLAGETQY
V gene: TRBV7-9
J gene: TRBJ2-5
CDR3 length: 14

CDR3 protein: ASSGSPGGRMSDTQY
V gene: TRBV9
J gene: TRBJ2-3
CDR3 length: 15

CDR3 protein: ASSYSTSFGSYEQY
V gene: TRBV6-5
J gene: TRBJ2-7
CDR3 length: 14

CDR3 protein: ASSADRGPDTQY
V gene: TRBV7-3
J gene: TRBJ2-3
CDR3 length: 12

CDR3 protein: ASSPRGFDGYT
V gene: TRBV27
J gene: TRBJ1-2
CDR3 length: 11

CDR3 protein: ASSSGASGFYNSPLH
V gene: TRBV28
J gene: TRBJ1-6
CDR3 length: 15

CDR3 protein: ASAGHLEEKLF
V gene: TRBV27
J gene: TRBJ1-4
CDR3 length: 11

CDR3 protein: ASSSRGHGGEEKLF
V gene: TRBV28
J gene: TRBJ1-4
CDR3 length: 14

CDR3 protein: ASSPREGNSPLH
V gene: TRBV11-2
J gene: TRBJ1-6
CDR3 length: 12

CDR3 protein: ASSFSGSSQYEQY
V gene: TRBV5-1
J gene: TRBJ2-7
CDR3 length: 13

CDR3 protein: ASSQGLVDEQF
V gene: TRBV19
J gene: TRBJ2-1
CDR3 length: 11

CDR3 protein: ASSLDAGNTGELF
V gene: TRBV7-9
J gene: TRBJ2-2
CDR3 length: 13

CDR3 protein: AWSQSNTEAF
V gene: TRBV30
J gene: TRBJ1-1
CDR3 length: 10

CDR3 protein: ASSLRQGGQPQH
V gene: TRBV7-2
J gene: TRBJ1-5
CDR3 length: 12

CDR3 protein: ASSRKRGGGETQY
V gene: TRBV5-4
J gene: TRBJ2-5
CDR3 length: 13

CDR3 protein: ASSQDTSGSYNEQF
V gene: TRBV4-2
J gene: TRBJ2-1
CDR3 length: 14

CDR3 protein: SAGTGVGYT
V gene: TRBV29-1
J gene: TRBJ1-2
CDR3 length: 9

CDR3 protein: ASNGRRESPLH
V gene: TRBV4-2
J gene: TRBJ1-6
CDR3 length: 11

CDR3 protein: AISRQGGEQY
V gene: TRBV10-3
J gene: TRBJ2-7
CDR3 length: 10

CDR3 protein: ASSLGSIYEQY
V gene: TRBV11-1
J gene: TRBJ2-7
CDR3 length: 11

CDR3 protein: ASSLAGRGVGDTQY
V gene: TRBV5-1
J gene: TRBJ2-3
CDR3 length: 14

CDR3 protein: ASSFGDEQF
V gene: TRBV7-3
J gene: TRBJ2-1
CDR3 length: 9

CDR3 protein: ASSFRRGLTDTQY
V gene: TRBV7-9
J gene: TRBJ2-3
CDR3 length: 13

CDR3 protein: ASSLQGLETGELF
V gene: TRBV18
J gene: TRBJ2-2
CDR3 length: 13

CDR3 protein: ASSSGPIETQY
V gene: TRBV7-9
J gene: TRBJ2-5
CDR3 length: 11

CDR3 protein: ASSLNPRGDNEQF
V gene: TRBV7-7
J gene: TRBJ2-1
CDR3 length: 13

CDR3 protein: ASSLEGQGELF
V gene: TRBV11-2
J gene: TRBJ2-2
CDR3 length: 11

CDR3 protein: ASSHGWIGGEKLF
V gene: TRBV4-1
J gene: TRBJ1-4
CDR3 length: 13

CDR3 protein: ASSERQGALQPQH
V gene: TRBV10-2
J gene: TRBJ1-5
CDR3 length: 13

CDR3 protein: ASSQVNSGGVETQY
V gene: TRBV4-2
J gene: TRBJ2-5
CDR3 length: 14